This TCR beta chain emerged from a study of control samples from healthy donors and cancer patients. Data came from immunoSEQ multiplex PCR; TCRdb stores just in-frame clones and leaves some out. The profile shows about 150,000 clones, around 92% of them singletons. This CDR3 has 15 residues. V lost 0 bases and J lost 4, with 12 bases in between. Germline V gives CDR1 MNHEY, CDR2 SVGAGI. This receptor was taken from a woman in her thirties or forties in good health. Source material: blood. The genes are TRBV6-5 and TRBJ1-1; D unresolved. DNA for the CDR3: TGTGCCAGCAGTTACTCGAGTTCTCCGAGCACTGAAGCTTTCTTT. Its translation is CASSYSSSPSTEAFF.